This T cell receptor (beta chain) came from a study of blood T cell repertoires in COVID-19. V was clipped by 3 bases and J by 0 bases, with 19 bases between them. Germline CDR1 is MNHNS and CDR2 is SASEGT. The CDR3 extends over 18 amino acids. TCRdb's table, derived via immunoSEQ multiplex PCR, lists solely in-frame clones and lacks some. Among 150,000 or so clones listed, roughly 77% were seen once. Sequencing used peripheral blood. The chain carries TRBV6-1 and TRBJ2-3; TRBD1 is a possible D gene (5 bases). The clonotype originates from an older woman with COVID-19, enrolled during active disease. The CDR3 nucleotides are TGTGCCAGCAGTGAGCTCCCATTGGGGCAGACTAGCACAGATACGCAGTATTTT. This translates into CASSELPLGQTSTDTQYF.